The 27 T cell receptor beta chains presented below share a single source sample, sequenced in a study of early T cells in non-severe SARS-CoV-2 infection. TCRdb reprocessed the 5' RACE reads with MiXCR, giving one entry per CDR3 protein. The data contain tens of thousands of distinct CDR3 sequences, around 10% of them seen just once; the ten biggest clones take up over 4.5%. The sample in question was whole blood, obtained at baseline. These receptors originate from an adult who was a healthcare worker with PCR-confirmed SARS-CoV-2 infection or an uninfected control (not recorded which).

The chain links TRBV12-3 or TRBV12-4 to TRBJ1-4; D may be TRBD1 (5 bases). V was cut by 2 bases and J by 0 bases, with 10 bases left in between. CDR3 length equals 16 residues. The CDR3 protein is CASSLIGAATNEKLFF. The CDR3 coding sequence is TGTGCCAGCAGTTTAATCGGGGCTGCAACTAATGAAAAACTGTTTTTT.

There are a few counts of this clonotype. The gene calls are TRBV6-5 and TRBJ2-4; weak D call: TRBD1 (5 bases). The ends were cut back, 1 base at V and 2 bases at J, with 9 bases in the middle. Looked up from germline, CDR1 is MNHEY and CDR2 is SVGAGI. This CDR3 contains 15 residues. CDR3 loop: CASSYWAGSKNIQYF. Written as DNA, the CDR3 is TGTGCCAGCAGTTACTGGGCAGGGTCCAAAAACATTCAGTACTTC.

Many counts were recorded for this clonotype. The rearrangement uses TRBV20-1 and TRBJ1-4; 9 bases fit TRBD1. This CDR3 is 13 amino acids long. The germline CDR1 and CDR2 sequences are DFQATT and SNEGSKA (reference sequence). J gave up 4 bases and V 6 bases, and 3 bases lay outside the gene matches. The DNA of the CDR3 is TGCAGTGCGAGGGACAGGGTTAATGAAAAACTGTTTTTT. Residues: CSARDRVNEKLFF.

The table lists this clonotype with a few counts. The chain links TRBV29-1 to TRBJ2-5; the D gene is possibly TRBD1 (6 bases). CDR1 and CDR2 (germline): SQVTM, ANQGSEA. CDR3 length: 13 amino acids. The CDR3 DNA follows: TGCAGTGTGACAGGCCTAGAGCAAGAGACCCAGTACTTC. This sequence encodes CSVTGLEQETQYF.

The V gene is TRBV28, the J gene TRBJ2-1; 7 bases are a match to TRBD2. The CDR3 length is 13 residues. The germline V gene encodes CDR1 MDHEN and CDR2 SYDVKM. V gave up 2 bases and J gave up 9 bases; unmatched junction bases: 4. The CDR3 DNA reads TGTGCCAGCAGTTTAGCGGGAGTCAGTGAGCAGTTCTTC. Its translation: CASSLAGVSEQFF.

This clonotype came up many times. The chain has TRBV7-2 and TRBJ1-3; maybe TRBD1 (5 bases). CDR1 and CDR2 (germline): SGHTA, FQGNSA. The CDR3 length is 15 residues. V dropped 6 bases and J dropped 2 bases, with 14 bases sitting between them. The CDR3 reads CASSSTGPPGNTIYF. As DNA, the CDR3 is TGTGCCAGCAGTTCGACGGGGCCCCCTGGAAACACCATATATTTT. The entire variable domain, with the rest obtained from reference TRBV7-2 and TRBJ1-3, is as follows: GAGVSQSPSNKVTEKGKDVELRCDPISGHTALYWYRQSLGQGLEFLIYFQGNSAPDKSGLPSDRFSAERTGGSVSTLTIQRTQQEDSAVYLCASSSTGPPGNTIYFGEGSWLTVV.

The rearrangement links TRBV7-3 to TRBJ2-1; D perhaps matches TRBD2 (5 bases). The CDR3 consists of 17 residues. Trimming cost V 3 bases and J 0 bases, with 15 bases left between them. The germline CDR1 and CDR2 sequences are SGHTA and FQGTGA. The CDR3 DNA reads as TGTGCCAGCAGCTTCGAGAGGCGACTAAGCTCCTACAATGAGCAGTTCTTC. It translates to CASSFERRLSSYNEQFF.

This clonotype was counted between two and nine times. The genes are TRBV12-3 or TRBV12-4 and TRBJ1-1; a weak D match, TRBD1 (5 bases). The CDR3 is made up of 12 amino acids. V was trimmed by 3 bases and J by 11 bases, leaving 13 bases between them. The CDR3 nucleotides read TGTGCCAGCAGTTTTCAGGGTCTAGGGGCTTTCTTT. It translates to CASSFQGLGAFF.

This clonotype appeared a few times. The V gene is TRBV11-2, the J gene TRBJ1-2; D uncertain. V was trimmed by 1 base and J by 0 bases, leaving 9 bases between them. This CDR3 comprises 15 residues. From germline, CDR1 is SGHAT and CDR2 FQNNGV. CDR3 sequence (DNA): TGTGCCAGCAGCTTAGGCCGGAGAGCTAACTATGGCTACACCTTC. It encodes CASSLGRRANYGYTF.

This clonotype came up many times. CDR3 in DNA: TGTGCCAGCAGGGGGACAGGGGGTAGCAATCAGCCCCAGCATTTT. It is translated as CASRGTGGSNQPQHF. This chain links TRBV28 with TRBJ1-5; 11 bases agree with TRBD1. Per the germline V gene, CDR1 is MDHEN and CDR2 is SYDVKM. V lost 6 bases, J lost 0 bases, and 1 base stayed unmatched. CDR3 size: 15 residues.

CDR3 sequence: CASSLFAGEQFF. DNA for the CDR3: TGTGCCAGCAGTTTATTTGCCGGGGAGCAGTTCTTC. V is TRBV27 and J is TRBJ2-1, with no clear D. The germline gives CDR1 MNHEY, CDR2 SMNVEV (reference sequence). This CDR3 has 12 residues. V was clipped by 1 base and J by 10 bases, with 8 bases between them.

This clonotype was counted a few times. This rearrangement joins TRBV7-9 to TRBJ2-7; 8 nucleotides align to TRBD2. CDR1 and CDR2 from the germline V gene are SEHNR and FQNEAQ (reference sequence). The V and J ends lost 5 bases and 2 bases, in that order; junction bases with no gene match: 5. CDR3 length: 14 residues. The CDR3 here is CASSRSGGAYEQYF. The CDR3, as DNA: TGTGCCAGCAGCCGAAGCGGGGGAGCCTACGAGCAGTACTTC.

This clonotype was observed at least ten times. The chain uses TRBV7-8 and TRBJ2-7; D gene uncertain. The ends were cut back, 2 bases at V and 4 bases at J, with 12 bases in the middle. Germline lookup yields CDR1 SGHVS and CDR2 FQNEAQ. This CDR3 has 14 amino acids. The CDR3 coding sequence is TGTGCCAGCAGCTTAATGCTGGGATCTTACGAGCAGTACTTC. It codes for CASSLMLGSYEQYF.

This clonotype was detected only a few times. This chain connects TRBV7-2 to TRBJ1-2; TRBD1 aligns across 7 bases. This CDR3 has 13 amino acids. From germline, CDR1 is SGHTA and CDR2 FQGNSA. Trimming removed 5 bases from V and 6 bases from J; junction bases left unmatched: 6. Written as DNA, the CDR3 is TGTGCCAGCAGCATAACAGGGGATCATGGCTACACCTTC. Protein: CASSITGDHGYTF.

V is TRBV4-1 and J is TRBJ2-3, with 11 bases matching TRBD2. This CDR3 has 16 amino acids. CDR1 is MGHRA, CDR2 YSYEKL, per germline. With 4 bases clipped from V and 6 bases from J, the junction kept 9 bases outside the gene matches. CDR3 sequence reads: CASSRGRLAGMDTQYF. DNA for the CDR3: TGCGCCAGCAGCCGGGGGCGACTAGCGGGAATGGATACGCAGTATTTT.

This clonotype was seen just once. The chain recombines TRBV20-1 with TRBJ2-5, with 9 bases fitting TRBD1. The CDR3 runs 14 residues. The V gene's germline CDR1 is DFQATT and CDR2 SNEGSKA (reference sequence). Trimming took 6 bases from V and 5 from J; bases not matched to a gene: 10. The CDR3 sequence is CSAETGGRQETQYF. The DNA for the CDR3 is TGCAGTGCGGAGACAGGGGGTAGGCAGGAGACCCAGTACTTC.

This chain uses TRBV20-1 with TRBJ2-7; 8 bases align to TRBD2. The germline CDR1 and CDR2 sequences are DFQATT and SNEGSKA (reference sequence). After removal of 6 bases from V and 7 bases from J, the junction contained 17 bases not matched to a gene. This CDR3 is built from 15 residues. CDR3 region: CSAPARGRPTGEQYF. The CDR3 bases are TGCAGTGCCCCGGCCCGCGGGAGGCCCACCGGGGAGCAGTACTTC.

This clonotype came up a few times. The rearrangement joins TRBV7-9 to TRBJ2-3, with D unclear. Germline assignment: CDR1 SEHNR and CDR2 FQNEAQ (reference sequence). Trimming took 1 base from V and 2 from J, leaving 10 bases between them. CDR3 length: 15 amino acids. CDR3 nucleotides: TGTGCCAGCAGCTTAGAGGGTCGGCTCACAGATACGCAGTATTTT. It translates to CASSLEGRLTDTQYF.

The chain uses TRBV6-5 and TRBJ1-2; maybe TRBD1 (5 bases). V was clipped by 7 bases and J by 0 bases, with 21 bases between them. The CDR3 sequence is 17 residues long. Germline V gene data show CDR1 as MNHEY and CDR2 as SVGAGI. The DNA of the CDR3 is TGTGCCAGCACCAGAAGGGGTGCGGACATTTCTAACTATGGCTACACCTTC. It translates to CASTRRGADISNYGYTF.

This clonotype was observed many times. The gene calls are TRBV6-2 or TRBV6-3 and TRBJ2-2; tentative D call: TRBD2 (5 bases). Germline CDR1 MNHEY, CDR2 SVGEGT. V shed 8 bases and J shed 8 bases, with 15 bases lying between them. The CDR3 sequence is 13 residues long. The DNA of the CDR3 is TGTGCCAGCGAGCCCAGAGGGCCTGGGGAGCTGTTTTTT. Protein sequence: CASEPRGPGELFF.

This clonotype was picked up many times. This rearrangement joins TRBV10-2 to TRBJ1-1, with D hard to call. V shed 4 bases and J shed 0 bases, with 9 bases lying between them. Germline V gene lookup returns CDR1 WSHSY and CDR2 SAAADI. There are 14 residues in the CDR3. The CDR3 is CASSVFGMNTEAFF. The CDR3 coding sequence is TGCGCCAGCAGTGTTTTCGGTATGAACACTGAAGCTTTCTTT.

CDR3 bases: TGTGCCATCAAAACGGGGGGTCTCTACAATGAGCAGTTCTTC. Protein sequence: CAIKTGGLYNEQFF. The rearrangement links TRBV6-2 or TRBV6-3 to TRBJ2-1; 7 bases fit TRBD2. Germline V gene sequence: CDR1 MNHEY, CDR2 SVGEGT. J lost 3 bases, V lost 10 bases, and 9 bases had no gene match. The CDR3 is made up of 14 amino acids.

With respect to this clonotype: Germline and junction disagree at one end, which may indicate a read error. The J gene is TRBJ1-1, the V gene TRBV29-1; unclear D gene. This CDR3 contains 12 residues. In germline, CDR1 is SQVTM, CDR2 ANQGSEA. The CDR3 loop is CSAERGNTEAFF. CDR3 DNA: TGCAGCGCTGAACGGGGGAACACTGAAGCTTTCTTT.

This clonotype was counted between two and nine times. The V call is TRBV7-9, the J call TRBJ2-1, with D possibly matching TRBD1 (5 bases). From germline, CDR1 is SEHNR and CDR2 FQNEAQ (reference sequence). The CDR3 runs to 15 residues. V was shortened by 4 bases and J by 2 bases, with 12 bases between the two germline ends. CDR3 loop: CASSSYLTAYNEQFF. CDR3 bases: TGTGCCAGCAGCTCCTACCTGACAGCCTACAATGAGCAGTTCTTC.

This clonotype appeared many times. The rearrangement links TRBV20-1 to TRBJ2-7, with D maybe TRBD2 (6 bases). Trimming cost V 3 bases and J 3 bases, with 15 bases left between them. In germline, CDR1 is DFQATT, CDR2 SNEGSKA (reference sequence). The CDR3 totals 14 residues. Written as DNA, the CDR3 is TGCAGTGCTAGTTTTTTCGGGAGCAACTACGAGCAGTACTTC. Encoded protein: CSASFFGSNYEQYF.

The chain links TRBV7-9 to TRBJ2-7, with 8 bases aligning to TRBD1. The germline gives CDR1 SEHNR, CDR2 FQNEAQ (reference sequence). V lost 4 bases and J lost 0; bases outside the gene matches: 5. This CDR3 spans 15 amino acids. CDR3 sequence: CASSSDRETSYEQYF. CDR3 sequence (DNA): TGTGCCAGCAGCTCGGACAGGGAGACCTCCTACGAGCAGTACTTC.

A few counts support this clonotype. The rearrangement links TRBV4-1 to TRBJ2-3; D is uncertain. Germline CDR1 is MGHRA and CDR2 is YSYEKL. V lost 0 bases, J lost 0 bases, and 10 bases lay in between. This CDR3 contains 16 residues. The CDR3 loop reads CASSQESSPSTDTQYF. The CDR3 DNA reads as TGCGCCAGCAGCCAAGAATCTTCCCCTAGCACAGATACGCAGTATTTT.